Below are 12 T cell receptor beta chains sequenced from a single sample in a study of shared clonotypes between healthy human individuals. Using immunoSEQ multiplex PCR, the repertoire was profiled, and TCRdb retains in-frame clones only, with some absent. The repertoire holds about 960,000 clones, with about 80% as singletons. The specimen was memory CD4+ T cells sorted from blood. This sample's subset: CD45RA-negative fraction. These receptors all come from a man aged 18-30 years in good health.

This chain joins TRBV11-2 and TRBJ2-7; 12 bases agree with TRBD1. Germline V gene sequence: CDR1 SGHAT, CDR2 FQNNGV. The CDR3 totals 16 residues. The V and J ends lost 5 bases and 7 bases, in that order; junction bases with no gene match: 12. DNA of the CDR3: TGTGCCAGCAGCCAATCTGCCGGGACAGGGGGCAATGAGCAGTACTTC. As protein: CASSQSAGTGGNEQYF.

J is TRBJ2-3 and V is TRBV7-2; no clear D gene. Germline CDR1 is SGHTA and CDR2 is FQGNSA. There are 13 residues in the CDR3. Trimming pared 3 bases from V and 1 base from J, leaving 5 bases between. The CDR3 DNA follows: TGTGCCAGCAGCTTCGACCGCACAGATACGCAGTATTTT. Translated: CASSFDRTDTQYF.

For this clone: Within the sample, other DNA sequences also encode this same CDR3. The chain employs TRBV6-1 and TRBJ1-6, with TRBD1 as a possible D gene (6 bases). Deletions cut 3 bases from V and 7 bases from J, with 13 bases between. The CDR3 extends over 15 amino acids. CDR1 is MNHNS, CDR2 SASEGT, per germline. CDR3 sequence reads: CASSDQGSRNSPLHF. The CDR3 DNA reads TGTGCCAGCAGTGATCAGGGGTCGCGGAATTCACCCCTCCACTTT.

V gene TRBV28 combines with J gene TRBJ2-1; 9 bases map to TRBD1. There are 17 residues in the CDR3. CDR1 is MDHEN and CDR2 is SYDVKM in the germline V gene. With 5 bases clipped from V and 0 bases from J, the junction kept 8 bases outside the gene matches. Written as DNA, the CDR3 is TGTGCCAGCAGTCATGACAGGGGGACGGTCTCCTACAATGAGCAGTTCTTC. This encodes CASSHDRGTVSYNEQFF.

The CDR3: CASSPGIQRDTQYF. The CDR3, as DNA: TGTGCCAGCAGTCCAGGGATCCAAAGGGATACGCAGTATTTT. The chain uses TRBV6-5 and TRBJ2-3; D may be TRBD1 (5 bases). Germline CDR1 reads MNHEY; CDR2 reads SVGAGI. This CDR3 has 14 residues. V was cut by 5 bases and J by 6 bases, with 15 bases left in between.

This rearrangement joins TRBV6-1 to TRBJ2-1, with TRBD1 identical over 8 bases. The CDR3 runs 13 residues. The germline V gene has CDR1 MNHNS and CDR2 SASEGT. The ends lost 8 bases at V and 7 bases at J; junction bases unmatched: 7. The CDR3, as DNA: TGTGCCAGCCTTCCGACAGGGGTAAATGAGCAGTTCTTC. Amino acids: CASLPTGVNEQFF.

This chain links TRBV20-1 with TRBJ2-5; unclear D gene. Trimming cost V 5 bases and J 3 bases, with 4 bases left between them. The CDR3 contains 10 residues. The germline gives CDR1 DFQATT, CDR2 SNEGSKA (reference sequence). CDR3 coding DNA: TGCAGTGCTCTTGAAGAGACCCAGTACTTC. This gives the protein CSALEETQYF.

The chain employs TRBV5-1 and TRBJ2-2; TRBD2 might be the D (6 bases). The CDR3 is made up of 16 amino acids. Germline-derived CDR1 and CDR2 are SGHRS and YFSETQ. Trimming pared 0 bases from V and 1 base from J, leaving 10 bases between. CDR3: CASSLVPGGNTGELFF. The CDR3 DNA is TGCGCCAGCAGCTTGGTCCCCGGGGGGAACACCGGGGAGCTGTTTTTT.

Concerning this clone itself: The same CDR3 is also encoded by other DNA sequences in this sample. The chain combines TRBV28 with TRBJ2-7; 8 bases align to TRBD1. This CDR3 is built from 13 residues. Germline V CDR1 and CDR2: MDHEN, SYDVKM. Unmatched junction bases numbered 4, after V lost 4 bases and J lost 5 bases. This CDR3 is CASSSGQGHEQYF. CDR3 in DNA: TGTGCCAGCAGTTCAGGACAGGGCCACGAGCAGTACTTC. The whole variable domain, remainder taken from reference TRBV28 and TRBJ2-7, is DVKVTQSSRYLVKRTGEKVFLECVQDMDHENMFWYRQDPGLGLRLIYFSYDVKMKEKGDIPEGYSVSREKKERFSLILESASTNQTSMYLCASSSGQGHEQYFGPGTRLTVT.

In DNA form, the CDR3 reads TGCGCCAGCAGGAGAAGGGCAGACCAAGAGACCCAGTACTTC. Its protein is CASRRRADQETQYF. The chain uses TRBV5-1 and TRBJ2-5; D ambiguous. The CDR3 contains 14 residues. V dropped 5 bases and J dropped 0 bases, with 11 bases sitting between them. Per germline, CDR1 SGHRS and CDR2 YFSETQ.

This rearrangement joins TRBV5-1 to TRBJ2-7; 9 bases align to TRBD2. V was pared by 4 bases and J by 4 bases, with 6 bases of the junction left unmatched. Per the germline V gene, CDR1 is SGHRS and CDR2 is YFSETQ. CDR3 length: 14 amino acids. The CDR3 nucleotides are TGCGCCAGCAGCCCGGGTAGCGGGAGTTACGAGCAGTACTTC. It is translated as CASSPGSGSYEQYF.

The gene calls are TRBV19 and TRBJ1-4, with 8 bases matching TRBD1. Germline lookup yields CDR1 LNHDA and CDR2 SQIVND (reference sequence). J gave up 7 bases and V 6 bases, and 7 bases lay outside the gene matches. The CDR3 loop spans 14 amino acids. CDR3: CASRAGTGGEKLFF. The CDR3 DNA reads TGTGCCAGTAGAGCCGGGACAGGCGGTGAAAAACTGTTTTTT.